Shown below are 16 T cell receptor beta chains from a single sample sequenced in a study of T cells in Graves' hyperthyroidism and ophthalmopathy. TCR beta CDR3 regions were amplified from RNA transcripts. Researchers ran a first-round RT-PCR on the TCR CDR3 using the HTBI primer set. TCRdb processed the multiplex PCR reads anew with MiXCR; each CDR3 protein has one entry. The sample has about 480,000 distinct CDR3 sequences; approximately 22% are singletons. Source material: blood. The receptors here all came from a woman in her 70s with Graves' ophthalmopathy.

The sample holds a few counts of this clonotype. The gene calls are TRBV6-1 and TRBJ2-1; the D call may be TRBD1 or TRBD2 (5 bases each). The CDR3 runs to 16 residues. From germline, CDR1 is MNHNS and CDR2 SASEGT. V dropped 2 bases and J dropped 1 base, with 12 bases sitting between them. CDR3 loop: CASSEFRETSYNEQFF. Written as DNA, the CDR3 is TGTGCCAGCAGTGAATTCAGGGAGACTTCCTACAATGAGCAGTTCTTC.

The V gene is TRBV6-1, the J gene TRBJ1-1; D unclear. Trimming cost V 8 bases and J 1 base, with 11 bases left between them. Per the germline V gene, CDR1 is MNHNS and CDR2 is SASEGT. This CDR3 is 13 amino acids long. CDR3 coding DNA: TGTGCCAGCGCTACAGATACGAACACTGAAGCTTTCTTT. Its translation is CASATDTNTEAFF.

This clonotype was counted between two and nine times. V and J are TRBV20-1 and TRBJ2-7; 7 bases fit TRBD2. The CDR3 loop spans 14 amino acids. Germline CDR1 is DFQATT and CDR2 is SNEGSKA (reference sequence). V was clipped by 3 bases and J by 0 bases; unmatched bases: 5. CDR3 in amino acids: CSASYRTSSYEQYF. CDR3 bases: TGCAGTGCTAGCTACCGGACTAGCTCCTACGAGCAGTACTTC.

This chain joins TRBV20-1 and TRBJ2-7; D may be TRBD1 (6 bases). This CDR3 spans 15 amino acids. CDR1 DFQATT and CDR2 SNEGSKA come from the germline V gene (reference sequence). V gave up 3 bases and J gave up 6 bases, with 21 bases separating them. The CDR3 DNA sequence: TGCAGTGCTAGTGCCCCGGACAGTGCCCTTGGCGAGCAGTACTTC. Its translation is CSASAPDSALGEQYF.

In its sample, this clonotype was seen a few times. CDR3 DNA: TGTGCCAGCAGCCAAGCGGGAGTGGGCACCGGGGAGCTGTTTTTT. It is translated as CASSQAGVGTGELFF. This chain joins TRBV28 and TRBJ2-2; 8 bases are a match to TRBD2. Germline V CDR1 and CDR2: MDHEN, SYDVKM. J was trimmed by 4 bases and V by 6 bases; bases with no gene match: 7. The CDR3 is 15 residues long.

At least ten counts were recorded for this clonotype. V and J are TRBV28 and TRBJ2-5; 7 nucleotides line up with TRBD1. CDR1 is MDHEN, CDR2 SYDVKM, per germline. V was pared by 4 bases and J by 1 base, with 3 bases of the junction left unmatched. The CDR3 consists of 14 residues. The CDR3 bases are TGTGCCAGCAGTTCGTCAGGGGGCCAAGAGACCCAGTACTTC. It codes for CASSSSGGQETQYF.

The V and J genes are TRBV6-7 and TRBJ2-5; D is unresolved. TRBV6-7 is sorted into the ORF group, with uncertain function. The CDR3 length is 14 residues. V was trimmed by 2 bases and J by 1 base, leaving 8 bases between them. The chain's CDR3 is CASSYELSQETQYF. The DNA for the CDR3 is TGTGCCAGCAGTTACGAGCTGAGCCAAGAGACCCAGTACTTC.

This clonotype came up a few times. The CDR3 here is CASSLAGSFNQPQHF. For the CDR3, the DNA is TGTGCCAGCAGTTTAGCTGGCAGCTTCAATCAGCCCCAGCATTTT. J is TRBJ1-5 and V is TRBV28; D remains unclear. Trimming took 2 bases from V and 3 from J, leaving 11 bases between them. This CDR3 spans 15 amino acids. The germline CDR1 and CDR2 sequences are MDHEN and SYDVKM. Looking up the rest from reference TRBV28 and TRBJ1-5 gives the full variable domain: DVKVTQSSRYLVKRTGEKVFLECVQDMDHENMFWYRQDPGLGLRLIYFSYDVKMKEKGDIPEGYSVSREKKERFSLILESASTNQTSMYLCASSLAGSFNQPQHFGDGTRLSIL.

This clonotype was observed a few times. This rearrangement joins TRBV3-1 to TRBJ1-2, with TRBD1 as a possible D gene (6 bases). Germline lookup yields CDR1 LGHDT and CDR2 YNNKEL (reference sequence). The CDR3 is made up of 13 amino acids. V was shortened by 6 bases and J by 7 bases, with 15 bases between the two germline ends. For the CDR3, the DNA is TGTGCCAGCAGTCAGGACAGTCTGAGTGGCTACACCTTC. This encodes CASSQDSLSGYTF.

The chain is built from TRBV12-3 or TRBV12-4 and TRBJ2-3; no definite D call. V was clipped by 6 bases and J by 6 bases, with 7 bases between them. There are 11 residues in the CDR3. The CDR3 here is CASSQIDTQYF. CDR3 DNA: TGTGCCAGCAGCCAGATCGATACGCAGTATTTT.

The chain couples TRBV28 to TRBJ2-1, with TRBD1 identical over 12 bases. CDR3 size: 14 residues. J lost 10 bases, V lost 10 bases, and 11 bases had no gene match. From germline, CDR1 is MDHEN and CDR2 SYDVKM. The DNA for the CDR3 is TGTGCCATCTTAACGGGACAGGGGGCGAGGGAGCAGTTCTTC. Encoded protein: CAILTGQGAREQFF.

This rearrangement joins TRBV5-1 to TRBJ1-1; no clear D. The CDR3 sequence is 15 residues long. CDR1 is SGHRS and CDR2 is YFSETQ in the germline V gene. The V end was cut by 5 bases, the J end by 2 bases, with 16 bases between. The CDR3 protein is CASRVSGLVNTEAFF. CDR3 nucleotides: TGCGCCAGCAGGGTGTCGGGTTTGGTCAACACTGAAGCTTTCTTT.

This clonotype was seen repeatedly, ten times or more. The genes are TRBV13 and TRBJ2-1; D might be TRBD1 or TRBD2, each matching 6 bases. Germline assignment: CDR1 PRHDT and CDR2 FYEKMQ (reference sequence). This CDR3 comprises 15 residues. Trimming pared 5 bases from V and 6 bases from J, leaving 17 bases between. CDR3: CASSHGGGVSNEQFF. CDR3 bases: TGTGCCAGCAGCCACGGAGGGGGAGTGAGCAATGAGCAGTTCTTC.

This clonotype turned up a few times. The chain links TRBV5-6 to TRBJ1-4; no reliable D call. Between the trimmed V and J ends, which lost 2 bases and 3 bases, there was a span of 11 bases. Germline V gene lookup returns CDR1 SGHDT and CDR2 YYEEEE. The CDR3 runs to 15 residues. The CDR3 DNA reads TGTGCCAGCAGCTTACAAGGACGGGCTAATGAAAAACTGTTTTTT. Its translation is CASSLQGRANEKLFF.

This clonotype was counted ten times or more. The chain has TRBV2 and TRBJ2-1; D is unclear. There are 12 residues in the CDR3. CDR1 SNHLY and CDR2 FYNNEI come from the germline V gene. V was pared by 10 bases and J by 7 bases, with 14 bases between. The CDR3 coding sequence is TGTGCCACCGCCTTTCTTGGGAATGAGCAGTTCTTC. The encoded protein is CATAFLGNEQFF.

The gene calls are TRBV20-1 and TRBJ1-3; D is unclear. Germline CDR1 reads DFQATT; CDR2 reads SNEGSKA (reference sequence). V gave up 1 base and J gave up 2 bases, with 9 bases separating them. CDR3 length: 14 amino acids. In DNA form, the CDR3 reads TGCAGTGCTAGAGCCGGAGGGACTGGAAACACCATATATTTT. This gives the protein CSARAGGTGNTIYF.